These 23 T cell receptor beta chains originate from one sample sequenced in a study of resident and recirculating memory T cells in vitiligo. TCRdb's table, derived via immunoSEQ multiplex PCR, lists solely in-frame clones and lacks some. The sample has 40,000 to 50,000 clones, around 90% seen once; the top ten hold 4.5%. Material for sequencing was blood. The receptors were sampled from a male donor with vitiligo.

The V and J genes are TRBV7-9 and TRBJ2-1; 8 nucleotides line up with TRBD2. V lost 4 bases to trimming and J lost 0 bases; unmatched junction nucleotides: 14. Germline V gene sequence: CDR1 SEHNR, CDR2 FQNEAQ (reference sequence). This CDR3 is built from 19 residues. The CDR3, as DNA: TGTGCCAGCAGCTCCCTCTCGCGGGGGGCCCTAGGCTCCTACAATGAGCAGTTCTTC. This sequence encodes CASSSLSRGALGSYNEQFF.

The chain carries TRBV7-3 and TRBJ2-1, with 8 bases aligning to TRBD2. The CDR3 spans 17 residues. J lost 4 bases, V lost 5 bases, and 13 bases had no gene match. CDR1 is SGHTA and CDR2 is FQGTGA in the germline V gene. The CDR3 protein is CASSPTTAGVTYNEQFF. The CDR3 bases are TGTGCCAGCAGCCCGACAACAGCGGGGGTAACGTACAATGAGCAGTTCTTC.

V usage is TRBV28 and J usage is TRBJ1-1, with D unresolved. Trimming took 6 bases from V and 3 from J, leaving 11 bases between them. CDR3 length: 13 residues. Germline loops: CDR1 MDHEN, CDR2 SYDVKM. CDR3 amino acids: CASSQEFDTEAFF. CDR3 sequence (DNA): TGTGCCAGCAGCCAGGAATTTGACACTGAAGCTTTCTTT.

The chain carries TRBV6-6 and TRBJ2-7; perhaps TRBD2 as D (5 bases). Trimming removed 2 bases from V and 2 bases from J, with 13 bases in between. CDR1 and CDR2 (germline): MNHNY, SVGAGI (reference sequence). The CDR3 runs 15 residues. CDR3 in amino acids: CASSYPGWTAYEQYF. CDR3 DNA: TGTGCCAGCAGTTACCCTGGATGGACTGCCTACGAGCAGTACTTC.

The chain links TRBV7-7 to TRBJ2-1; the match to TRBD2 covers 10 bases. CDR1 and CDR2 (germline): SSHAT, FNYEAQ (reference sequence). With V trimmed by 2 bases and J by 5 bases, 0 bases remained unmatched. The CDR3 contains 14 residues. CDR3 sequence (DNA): TGTGCCAGCAGCTTACTAGCGGGAGACAATGAGCAGTTCTTC. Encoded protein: CASSLLAGDNEQFF.

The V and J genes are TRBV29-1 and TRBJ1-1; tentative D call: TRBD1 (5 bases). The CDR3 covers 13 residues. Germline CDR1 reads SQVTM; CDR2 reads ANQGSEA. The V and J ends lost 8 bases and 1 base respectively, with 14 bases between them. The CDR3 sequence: CSTTGGGNTEAFF. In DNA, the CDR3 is TGCAGCACTACCGGGGGGGGGAACACTGAAGCTTTCTTT. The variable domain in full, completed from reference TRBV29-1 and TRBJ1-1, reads SAVISQKPSRDICQRGTSLTIQCQVDSQVTMMFWYRQQPGQSLTLIATANQGSEATYESGFVIDKFPISRPNLTFSTLTVSNMSPEDSSIYLCSTTGGGNTEAFFGQGTRLTVV.

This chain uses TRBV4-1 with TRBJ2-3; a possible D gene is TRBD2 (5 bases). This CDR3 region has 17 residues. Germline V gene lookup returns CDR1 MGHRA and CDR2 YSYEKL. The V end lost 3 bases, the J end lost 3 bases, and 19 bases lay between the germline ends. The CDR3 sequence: CASSQKLLVSGTDTQYF. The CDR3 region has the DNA TGCGCCAGCAGCCAGAAACTACTAGTCTCGGGGACAGATACGCAGTATTTT.

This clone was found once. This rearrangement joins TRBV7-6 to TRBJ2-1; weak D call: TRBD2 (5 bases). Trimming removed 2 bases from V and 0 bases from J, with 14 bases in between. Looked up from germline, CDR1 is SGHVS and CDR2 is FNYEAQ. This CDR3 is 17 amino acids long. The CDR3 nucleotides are TGTGCCAGCAGCTTATTGGCGGGTTCTGGCTCCTACAATGAGCAGTTCTTC. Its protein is CASSLLAGSGSYNEQFF. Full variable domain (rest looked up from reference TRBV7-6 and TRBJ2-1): GAGVSQSPRYKVTKRGQDVALRCDPISGHVSLYWYRQALGQGPEFLTYFNYEAQQDKSGLPNDRFSAERPEGSISTLTIQRTEQRDSAMYRCASSLLAGSGSYNEQFFGPGTRLTVL.

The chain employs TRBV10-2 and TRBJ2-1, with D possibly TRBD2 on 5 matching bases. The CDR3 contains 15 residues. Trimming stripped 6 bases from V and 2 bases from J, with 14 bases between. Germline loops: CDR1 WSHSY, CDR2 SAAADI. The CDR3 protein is CASSAGQRAYNEQFF. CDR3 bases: TGCGCCAGCAGCGCGGGCCAAAGGGCCTACAATGAGCAGTTCTTC.

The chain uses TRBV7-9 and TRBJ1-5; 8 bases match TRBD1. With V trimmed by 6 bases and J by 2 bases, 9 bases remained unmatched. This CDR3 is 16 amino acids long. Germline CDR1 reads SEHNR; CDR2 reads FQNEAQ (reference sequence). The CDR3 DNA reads TGTGCCAGCAGTCTATGGACAGGGATGGGCAATCAGCCCCAGCATTTT. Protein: CASSLWTGMGNQPQHF.

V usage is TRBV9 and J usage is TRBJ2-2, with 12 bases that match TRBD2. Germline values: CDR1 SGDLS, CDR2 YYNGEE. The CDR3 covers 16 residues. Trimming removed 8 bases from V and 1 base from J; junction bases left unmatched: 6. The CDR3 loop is CASRASGGGNTGELFF. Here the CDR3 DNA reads TGTGCCAGTCGTGCTAGCGGGGGGGGGAACACCGGGGAGCTGTTTTTT.

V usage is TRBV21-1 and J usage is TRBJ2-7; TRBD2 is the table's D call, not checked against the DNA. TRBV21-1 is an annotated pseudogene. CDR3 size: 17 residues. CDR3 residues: CASSYEPPAGRSYEQYF. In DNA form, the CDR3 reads TGTGCCAGCAGCTACGAACCCCCGGCGGGGCGGTCCTACGAGCAGTACTTC.

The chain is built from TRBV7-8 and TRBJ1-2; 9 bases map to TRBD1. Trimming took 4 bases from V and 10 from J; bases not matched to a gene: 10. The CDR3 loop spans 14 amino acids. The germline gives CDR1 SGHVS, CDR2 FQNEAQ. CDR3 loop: CASSSISRDRVYTF. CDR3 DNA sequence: TGTGCCAGCAGCTCTATTTCGAGGGACAGGGTCTACACCTTC.

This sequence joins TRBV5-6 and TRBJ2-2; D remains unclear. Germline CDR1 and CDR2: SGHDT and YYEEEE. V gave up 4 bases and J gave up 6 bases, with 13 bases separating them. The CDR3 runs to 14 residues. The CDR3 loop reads CASSALRLPGELFF. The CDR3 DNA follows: TGTGCCAGCAGCGCCCTGAGGTTGCCCGGGGAGCTGTTTTTT.

The CDR3 region is CASSTIDGRGNYGYTF. In nucleotides, the CDR3 is TGTGCCAGTAGTACGATAGACGGTCGCGGAAACTATGGCTACACCTTC. V gene TRBV19 combines with J gene TRBJ1-2; D is unresolved. The CDR3 consists of 16 residues. Germline V CDR1 and CDR2: LNHDA, SQIVND (reference sequence). The ends were cut back, 4 bases at V and 2 bases at J, with 17 bases in the middle.

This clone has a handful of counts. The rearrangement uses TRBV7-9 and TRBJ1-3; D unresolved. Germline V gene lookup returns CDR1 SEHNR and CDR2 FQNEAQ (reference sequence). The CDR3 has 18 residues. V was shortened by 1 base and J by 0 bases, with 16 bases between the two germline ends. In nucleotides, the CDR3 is TGTGCCAGCAGCTTAGGGACTTCCGGCCTTAGCTCTGGAAACACCATATATTTT. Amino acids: CASSLGTSGLSSGNTIYF.

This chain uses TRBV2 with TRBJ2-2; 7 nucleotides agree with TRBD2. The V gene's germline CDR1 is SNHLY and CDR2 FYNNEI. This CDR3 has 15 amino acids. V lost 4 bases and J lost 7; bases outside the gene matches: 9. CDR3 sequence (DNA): TGTGCCAGCAGTGGAGGAGCGGGGCTGGGCGGGGAGCTGTTTTTT. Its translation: CASSGGAGLGGELFF.

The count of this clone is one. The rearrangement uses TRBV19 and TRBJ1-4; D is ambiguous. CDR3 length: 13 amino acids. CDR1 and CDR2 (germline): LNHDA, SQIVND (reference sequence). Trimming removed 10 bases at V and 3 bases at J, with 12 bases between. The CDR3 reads CATQGDPNEKLFF. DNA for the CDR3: TGTGCCACTCAAGGAGACCCTAATGAAAAACTGTTTTTT.

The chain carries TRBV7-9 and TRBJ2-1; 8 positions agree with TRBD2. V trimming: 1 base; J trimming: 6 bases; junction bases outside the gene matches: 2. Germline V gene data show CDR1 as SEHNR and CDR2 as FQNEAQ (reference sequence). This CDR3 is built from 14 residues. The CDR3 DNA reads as TGTGCCAGCAGCTTAGAACGGGGGGGCAATGAGCAGTTCTTC. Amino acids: CASSLERGGNEQFF.

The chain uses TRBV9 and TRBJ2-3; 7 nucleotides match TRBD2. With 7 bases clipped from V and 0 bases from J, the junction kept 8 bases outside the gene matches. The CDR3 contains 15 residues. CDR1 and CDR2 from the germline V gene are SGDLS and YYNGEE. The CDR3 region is CASATGGTSTDTQYF. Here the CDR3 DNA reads TGTGCCAGCGCCACCGGGGGGACGAGCACAGATACGCAGTATTTT.

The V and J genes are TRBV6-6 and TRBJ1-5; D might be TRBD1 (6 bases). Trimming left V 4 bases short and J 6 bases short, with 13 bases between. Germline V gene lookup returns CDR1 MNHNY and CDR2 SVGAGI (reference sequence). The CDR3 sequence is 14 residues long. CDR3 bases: TGTGCCAGCAGTTTAGTAGGGGGTGGTCAGCCCCAGCATTTT. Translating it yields CASSLVGGGQPQHF.

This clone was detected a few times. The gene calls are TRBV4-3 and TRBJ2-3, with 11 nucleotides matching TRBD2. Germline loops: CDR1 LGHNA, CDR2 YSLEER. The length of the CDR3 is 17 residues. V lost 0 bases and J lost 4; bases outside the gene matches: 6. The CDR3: CASSQDAGTSGPDTQYF. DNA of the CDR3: TGCGCCAGCAGCCAAGACGCCGGGACTAGCGGCCCAGATACGCAGTATTTT.

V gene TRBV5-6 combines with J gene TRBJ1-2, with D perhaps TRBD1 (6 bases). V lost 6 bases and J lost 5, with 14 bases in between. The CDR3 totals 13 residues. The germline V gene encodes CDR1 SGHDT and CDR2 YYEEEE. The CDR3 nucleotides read TGTGCCAGCACCATGGACAGCTCATATGGCTACACCTTC. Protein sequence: CASTMDSSYGYTF.